Below are 20 T cell receptor beta chains sequenced from a single sample in a study of blood T cells in healthy people across ages. With a J-beta primer mix and a sample-barcoded 5' primer, a second PCR ran 7 to 11 cycles. MiXCR was run by TCRdb on the 5' RACE reads, yielding one entry per CDR3 protein. In the table there are some 290,000 distinct CDR3 sequences, 27% of which are singletons. Input material: blood. All receptors come from a woman in her 70s in good health.

The V gene is TRBV12-5, the J gene TRBJ2-7; TRBD1 matches 7 bases. V was clipped by 2 bases and J by 3 bases; unmatched bases: 7. Germline CDR1 is LGHNT and CDR2 is FRNRAP. The CDR3 length is 15 residues. The CDR3 coding sequence is TGTGCTAGTGGTTTGAACTCGACAGGGAACTACGAGCAGTACGTC. It codes for CASGLNSTGNYEQYV.

V usage is TRBV20-1 and J usage is TRBJ1-5; the D is unclear. V was cut by 0 bases and J by 1 base, with 13 bases left in between. CDR1 DFQATT and CDR2 SNEGSKA come from the germline V gene (reference sequence). This CDR3 has 16 residues. The DNA of the CDR3 is TGCAGTGCTAGAGATAGCGCCCAAGGCAGCAATCAGCCCCAGCATTTT. This gives the protein CSARDSAQGSNQPQHF.

This sequence joins TRBV20-1 and TRBJ2-2; 8 nucleotides agree with TRBD2. Looked up from germline, CDR1 is DFQATT and CDR2 is SNEGSKA (reference sequence). The V and J ends lost 3 bases and 7 bases, in that order; junction bases with no gene match: 10. CDR3 size: 15 residues. The CDR3 nucleotides are TGCAGTGCTAGTCATACGGGAGGGCCAAACGGGGAGCTGTTTTTT. Translating gives CSASHTGGPNGELFF.

This rearrangement joins TRBV20-1 to TRBJ2-5, with 8 positions matching TRBD2. Trimming cost V 6 bases and J 9 bases; bases outside gene matches: 12. The length of the CDR3 is 13 residues. Germline V gene data show CDR1 as DFQATT and CDR2 as SNEGSKA (reference sequence). CDR3 nucleotides: TGCAGTGCCCAGCCTCTAGCGGGCCGTGCCCAGTACTTC. Translation gives CSAQPLAGRAQYF.

This sequence joins TRBV5-5 and TRBJ1-4, with TRBD1 as a possible D gene (5 bases). CDR1 is SGHKS and CDR2 is YYEKEE in the germline V gene (reference sequence). The length of the CDR3 is 15 residues. Trimming removed 6 bases at V and 1 base at J, with 13 bases between. The CDR3 DNA follows: TGTGCCAGCAACCTCCGGGGGGTAACTAATGAAAAACTGTTTTTT. Amino acids: CASNLRGVTNEKLFF.

As for this clonotype: A junction end diverges from the germline sequence, so it may reflect a read error. The chain employs TRBV7-2 and TRBJ1-1; TRBD1 might be the D (6 bases). Germline values: CDR1 SGHTA, CDR2 FQGNSA. This CDR3 has 15 amino acids. The chain's CDR3 is CASSFDQGPNTAAFF. The CDR3 region has the DNA TGTGCCAGCAGCTTCGATCAGGGGCCGAACACTGCAGCTTTCTTT.

The chain carries TRBV3-1 and TRBJ2-7, with 7 positions matching TRBD2. This CDR3 contains 15 residues. J lost 5 bases, V lost 5 bases, and 12 bases had no gene match. CDR1 is LGHDT, CDR2 YNNKEL, per germline (reference sequence). CDR3 region: CASSARGAGANEQYF. As DNA, the CDR3 is TGTGCCAGCAGCGCTCGAGGGGCGGGAGCCAACGAGCAGTACTTC.

This clonotype was picked up many times. The rearrangement links TRBV20-1 to TRBJ2-1, with 15 bases fitting TRBD2. CDR3 length: 17 amino acids. Germline V gene lookup returns CDR1 DFQATT and CDR2 SNEGSKA (reference sequence). The V and J ends lost 6 bases and 0 bases, in that order; junction bases with no gene match: 6. CDR3 DNA sequence: TGCAGTGCATGGACTAGCGGGAGGGTCTTCTCCTACAATGAGCAGTTCTTC. Protein: CSAWTSGRVFSYNEQFF.

This clonotype has only a few counts. The chain joins TRBV5-1 to TRBJ2-5, with D uncertain. With 4 bases removed from V and 0 bases from J, the gap between germline ends came to 10 bases. The CDR3 sequence is 14 residues long. Germline CDR1 SGHRS, CDR2 YFSETQ. DNA of the CDR3: TGCGCCAGCAGCGTCTGGTACTACCAAGAGACCCAGTACTTC. Translation: CASSVWYYQETQYF.

This clonotype occurred many times. The V and J genes are TRBV5-1 and TRBJ2-1; D is undetermined. CDR3 length equals 14 residues. Germline V CDR1 and CDR2: SGHRS, YFSETQ. V lost 0 bases, J lost 1 base, and 5 bases lay in between. The CDR3 here is CASSLDGSYNEQFF. Written as DNA, the CDR3 is TGCGCCAGCAGCTTGGACGGTTCCTACAATGAGCAGTTCTTC.

The rearrangement links TRBV9 to TRBJ2-1; 10 bases are shared with TRBD2. The germline V gene has CDR1 SGDLS and CDR2 YYNGEE. The CDR3 extends over 16 amino acids. The J segment lost 6 bases and the V segment lost 3 bases, leaving 9 bases of the junction unmatched. CDR3 loop: CASSAHGLAAGNEQFF. CDR3 in DNA: TGTGCCAGCAGCGCGCACGGACTAGCGGCCGGCAATGAGCAGTTCTTC.

The V call is TRBV5-1, the J call TRBJ2-5, with no clear D. The CDR3 covers 13 residues. With 5 bases removed from V and 4 bases from J, the gap between germline ends came to 12 bases. The germline V gene has CDR1 SGHRS and CDR2 YFSETQ. The CDR3 protein is CASRRQDLETQYF. The DNA for the CDR3 is TGCGCCAGCAGAAGGCAGGACCTAGAGACCCAGTACTTC.

In this sample, this clonotype turned up a few times. The chain joins TRBV9 to TRBJ1-5; D is ambiguous. Trimming shortened V by 0 bases and J by 6 bases, and 4 bases separated the two germline ends. Germline V gene lookup returns CDR1 SGDLS and CDR2 YYNGEE. The CDR3 length is 12 residues. The chain's CDR3 is CASSVVGQPQHF. The CDR3 coding sequence is TGTGCCAGCAGCGTAGTGGGTCAGCCCCAGCATTTT.

This clonotype has just a few counts. The chain is built from TRBV9 and TRBJ2-5; D is unresolved. V was trimmed by 3 bases and J by 5 bases, leaving 17 bases between them. Germline CDR1 reads SGDLS; CDR2 reads YYNGEE. The CDR3 length is 15 residues. As DNA, the CDR3 is TGTGCCAGCAGCGCGGACCTTCCCCCCGCGGAGACCCAGTACTTC. Its translation is CASSADLPPAETQYF. The full variable domain, completed using reference TRBV9 and TRBJ2-5, is DSGVTQTPKHLITATGQRVTLRCSPRSGDLSVYWYQQSLDQGLQFLIQYYNGEERAKGNILERFSAQQFPDLHSELNLSSLELGDSALYFCASSADLPPAETQYFGPGTRLLVL.

This clonotype was picked up one time. The rearrangement joins TRBV11-2 to TRBJ2-1; the match to TRBD2 covers 9 bases. V was pared by 4 bases and J by 3 bases, with 7 bases of the junction left unmatched. The germline CDR1 and CDR2 sequences are SGHAT and FQNNGV. The CDR3 covers 16 residues. CDR3 DNA sequence: TGTGCCAGCAGCTCCTTAGCGGGAGTAGTCTACAATGAGCAGTTCTTC. Amino acids: CASSSLAGVVYNEQFF.

The genes are TRBV6-5 and TRBJ2-2; 8 bases are shared with TRBD2. There are 16 residues in the CDR3. J was trimmed by 3 bases and V by 0 bases; bases with no gene match: 3. The germline gives CDR1 MNHEY, CDR2 SVGAGI. The CDR3 here is CASSYSTGGYTGELFF. The CDR3 nucleotides are TGTGCCAGCAGTTACTCGACGGGAGGGTACACCGGGGAGCTGTTTTTT.

This clonotype was observed a handful of times. The genes are TRBV28 and TRBJ1-4; D not resolved. CDR3 length equals 13 residues. V gave up 7 bases and J gave up 8 bases, with 14 bases separating them. Germline V gene data show CDR1 as MDHEN and CDR2 as SYDVKM. The DNA of the CDR3 is TGTGCCAGCAAGACGGCAGACCGGGAAAAACTGTTTTTT. Residues: CASKTADREKLFF.

V and J are TRBV14 and TRBJ2-5; D uncertain. CDR3 length: 13 amino acids. The V end was cut by 2 bases, the J end by 5 bases, with 9 bases between. Germline assignment: CDR1 SGHDN and CDR2 FVKESK. The CDR3, as DNA: TGTGCCAGCAGCCAACTAGGGATCGAGACCCAGTACTTC. The encoded protein is CASSQLGIETQYF.

This clonotype was counted a single time. V is TRBV7-2 and J is TRBJ2-5; D gene unclear. Matching the DNA end better, TRBJ2-7 makes the J call doubtful. Germline-derived CDR1 and CDR2 are SGHTA and FQGNSA. This CDR3 is 16 amino acids long. Here the CDR3 DNA reads TGTGCCAGCAGCTTAGGGGGTAGCAGAGGCCCCTACGAGCAGTACTTC. Translation gives CASSLGGSRGPYEQYF.

The V call is TRBV28, the J call TRBJ1-4, with 7 bases identical to TRBD1. J lost 7 bases, V lost 6 bases, and 8 bases had no gene match. The CDR3 covers 14 residues. Germline-derived CDR1 and CDR2 are MDHEN and SYDVKM. The CDR3 sequence: CASSSGRGREKLFF. The CDR3 DNA reads as TGTGCCAGCAGCTCGGGGAGGGGGCGTGAAAAACTGTTTTTT.